These 7 T cell receptor beta chains share one sample of origin, sequenced in a study of cytomegalovirus exposure and HLA in healthy donors. The PCR used 60 Vbeta and 13 Jbeta primers. This table comes from immunoSEQ multiplex PCR, and its TCRdb copy is limited to in-frame clones, with some not included. The sample lists roughly 130,000 clones, approximately 80% occurring once. The sequenced material came from PBMCs. The receptors were gathered from a male donor in good health and CMV-seropositive.

This rearrangement joins TRBV11-3 to TRBJ1-1; D is ambiguous. In germline, CDR1 is SGHNT, CDR2 YENEEA. V shed 1 base and J shed 5 bases, with 8 bases lying between them. The CDR3 contains 13 residues. CDR3 sequence: CASSLGGLTEAFF. The DNA for the CDR3 is TGTGCCAGCAGCTTAGGTGGGCTTACTGAAGCTTTCTTT.

The rearrangement uses TRBV18 and TRBJ1-3, with 9 bases matching TRBD1. J lost 6 bases, V lost 3 bases, and 6 bases had no gene match. Germline V gene sequence: CDR1 KGHSH, CDR2 LQKENI. This CDR3 region has 15 residues. The CDR3 nucleotides read TGTGCCAGCTCACCTGGGACAGGGAGAGCAAACACCATATATTTT. Protein sequence: CASSPGTGRANTIYF.

The chain uses TRBV18 and TRBJ1-1, with 8 bases matching TRBD1. In germline, CDR1 is KGHSH, CDR2 LQKENI. The CDR3 extends over 14 amino acids. Trimming at V came to 2 bases and at J to 1 base, leaving 0 bases not matched to a gene. The CDR3 DNA sequence: TGTGCCAGCTCACCAGACAGGGGGAACACTGAAGCTTTCTTT. Residues: CASSPDRGNTEAFF.

V usage is TRBV28 and J usage is TRBJ2-2; 8 bases map to TRBD1. The CDR3 spans 16 residues. Germline CDR1 and CDR2: MDHEN and SYDVKM. The junction had 9 bases not matched to a gene; V was cut back by 3 bases and J by 6 bases. This chain's CDR3 is CASSFGLTGAAGELFF. In nucleotides, the CDR3 is TGTGCCAGCAGTTTCGGTTTGACAGGGGCCGCCGGGGAGCTGTTTTTT.

This chain connects TRBV10-3 to TRBJ1-4; perhaps TRBD1 as D (5 bases). The CDR3 loop spans 15 amino acids. Trimming cost V 0 bases and J 8 bases, with 13 bases left between them. From germline, CDR1 is ENHRY and CDR2 SYGVKD. In DNA, the CDR3 is TGTGCCATCAGTGAGTCGGGGGGGACCGACGAAAAACTGTTTTTT. This gives the protein CAISESGGTDEKLFF.

Comment on this clone: Other DNA sequences in this sample translate to the same CDR3. V is TRBV19 and J is TRBJ2-7; D is possibly TRBD2 (6 bases). Trimming took 3 bases from V and 1 from J, leaving 7 bases between them. The CDR3 is 13 residues long. CDR1 is LNHDA and CDR2 is SQIVND in the germline V gene (reference sequence). CDR3 sequence reads: CASSIGLSYEQYF. CDR3 coding DNA: TGTGCCAGTAGTATCGGACTATCCTACGAGCAGTACTTC. The whole variable domain, filled in from reference TRBV19 and TRBJ2-7, reads DGGITQSPKYLFRKEGQNVTLSCEQNLNHDAMYWYRQDPGQGLRLIYYSQIVNDFQKGDIAEGYSVSREKKESFPLTVTSAQKNPTAFYLCASSIGLSYEQYFGPGTRLTVT.

The chain couples TRBV28 to TRBJ2-7; 9 bases match TRBD2. This CDR3 has 14 amino acids. V gave up 7 bases and J gave up 8 bases; unmatched junction bases: 12. CDR1 MDHEN and CDR2 SYDVKM come from the germline V gene. This chain's CDR3 is CASTPPSGILKQYF. The CDR3 DNA reads TGTGCCAGCACCCCCCCTAGCGGGATCCTTAAGCAGTACTTC.